The 11 T cell receptor beta chains below were found in one sample sequenced in a study of T cell responses to AZD1222 COVID-19 vaccine. Here immunoSEQ multiplex PCR was the method, and the copy in TCRdb shows in-frame clones only, minus some. The sample includes 150,000 to 200,000 clones, less than 95% of them seen just once. Source: peripheral blood, taken 28 days after the second AZD1222 dose. The receptors were gathered from an adult who received the AZD1222 COVID-19 vaccine.

The J gene is TRBJ1-5, the V gene TRBV10-3, with TRBD1 identical over 8 bases. Germline V gives CDR1 ENHRY, CDR2 SYGVKD. With V trimmed by 6 bases and J by 3 bases, 1 base remained unmatched. CDR3 size: 13 residues. CDR3 nucleotide sequence: TGTGCCATCAGGACAGGGGACAATCAGCCCCAGCATTTT. This sequence encodes CAIRTGDNQPQHF.

The chain uses TRBV4-2 and TRBJ2-7; a weak D match, TRBD1 (5 bases). The CDR3 is 14 residues long. Trimming left V 2 bases short and J 2 bases short, with 10 bases between. CDR1 and CDR2 (germline): LGHNA, YNFKEQ. CDR3 nucleotide sequence: TGTGCCAGCAGCCAAAGTGGGGCGGCCTACGAGCAGTACTTC. The encoded protein is CASSQSGAAYEQYF.

This chain uses TRBV30 with TRBJ1-5; 7 bases agree with TRBD1. The trim removed 2 bases at V and 4 bases at J, leaving 5 bases unmatched. Germline values: CDR1 GTSNPN, CDR2 SVGIG (reference sequence). The CDR3 sequence is 14 residues long. CDR3 DNA: TGTGCCTGGAGTCCACTACAGGGGAATCAGCCCCAGCATTTT. Its translation: CAWSPLQGNQPQHF.

V gene TRBV6-4 combines with J gene TRBJ2-5; TRBD1 might be the D (6 bases). The ends were cut back, 3 bases at V and 5 bases at J, with 10 bases in the middle. The CDR3 runs 13 residues. CDR1 and CDR2 (germline): MRHNA, SNTAGT. The CDR3: CASSEQQGETQYF. DNA for the CDR3: TGTGCCAGCAGTGAGCAACAGGGCGAGACCCAGTACTTC.

The rearrangement uses TRBV10-3 and TRBJ1-2, with D perhaps TRBD1 (5 bases). This CDR3 contains 13 residues. Trimming stripped 6 bases from V and 2 bases from J, with 10 bases between. In germline, CDR1 is ENHRY, CDR2 SYGVKD. CDR3 residues: CAIRPSGNYGYTF. The CDR3 nucleotides read TGTGCCATCAGGCCCTCAGGGAACTATGGCTACACCTTC.

V is TRBV5-4 and J is TRBJ2-7; weak D call: TRBD1 (6 bases). The CDR3 has 14 residues. Trimming pared 5 bases from V and 9 bases from J, leaving 21 bases between. CDR1 and CDR2 (germline): SGHNT, YYREEE (reference sequence). CDR3 DNA sequence: TGTGCCAGCAGACGCTTAGATTCCGGGACACCGCAGTACTTC. This encodes CASRRLDSGTPQYF.

This clone has a single count. This chain links TRBV2 with TRBJ1-6; weak D call: TRBD1 (6 bases). CDR1 SNHLY and CDR2 FYNNEI come from the germline V gene. This CDR3 has 15 amino acids. V was pared by 9 bases and J by 9 bases, with 21 bases between. CDR3 coding DNA: TGTGCCAGTGGAAGGTTGGGGGCTGTTGGTTCACCCCTCCACTTT. Residues: CASGRLGAVGSPLHF.

The V gene is TRBV5-1, the J gene TRBJ2-2, with 7 bases fitting TRBD1. Germline V gives CDR1 SGHRS, CDR2 YFSETQ. V lost 5 bases and J lost 0; bases outside the gene matches: 10. The CDR3 runs to 17 residues. The DNA for the CDR3 is TGCGCCAGCAGTATCGGACAGGCCTACGCGAACACCGGGGAGCTGTTTTTT. Translation: CASSIGQAYANTGELFF.

The chain links TRBV30 to TRBJ1-2; perhaps TRBD1 as D (6 bases). The CDR3 contains 14 residues. Germline V CDR1 and CDR2: GTSNPN, SVGIG (reference sequence). Trimming removed 0 bases from V and 4 bases from J, with 12 bases in between. CDR3 sequence reads: CAWSVRGAGYGYTF. In DNA form, the CDR3 reads TGTGCCTGGAGTGTCAGGGGCGCCGGCTATGGCTACACCTTC.

This clone was seen only once. J is TRBJ2-1 and V is TRBV6-5; tentatively, D is TRBD2 (5 bases). This CDR3 region has 15 residues. V gave up 2 bases and J gave up 0 bases, with 8 bases separating them. Germline V lookup: CDR1 MNHEY, CDR2 SVGAGI. DNA for the CDR3: TGTGCCAGCAGTTACAGCGGACGCTCCTACAATGAGCAGTTCTTC. Encoded protein: CASSYSGRSYNEQFF.

V usage is TRBV28 and J usage is TRBJ1-2; 7 bases agree with TRBD1. The CDR3 has 13 residues. CDR1 and CDR2 from the germline V gene are MDHEN and SYDVKM. V lost 3 bases to trimming and J lost 8 bases; unmatched junction nucleotides: 6. CDR3: CASSFTGVRGYTF. The CDR3 bases are TGTGCCAGCAGTTTTACAGGGGTCAGGGGCTACACCTTC.